Shown below are 30 T cell receptor beta chains from a single sample sequenced in a study of T cell responses to AZD1222 COVID-19 vaccine. The assay was immunoSEQ multiplex PCR, and TCRdb's table has in-frame clones only and misses some. The repertoire holds 100,000 to 150,000 clones, 93% seen once, with 5% to 6.5% in the top ten. Sequences were derived from peripheral blood, sampled on day 0 of AZD1222 vaccination. Source of these receptors: an adult in good health.

V and J are TRBV24-1 and TRBJ1-1, with D unclear. V was pared by 4 bases and J by 0 bases, with 5 bases between. This CDR3 region has 13 residues. Germline CDR1 reads KGHDR; CDR2 reads SFDVKD. CDR3: CATSDGVNTEAFF. For the CDR3, the DNA is TGTGCCACCAGTGACGGGGTGAACACTGAAGCTTTCTTT.

The chain combines TRBV4-1 with TRBJ2-2; TRBD1 matches 7 bases. CDR3 size: 15 residues. The germline V gene encodes CDR1 MGHRA and CDR2 YSYEKL. The ends lost 4 bases at V and 2 bases at J; junction bases unmatched: 4. This chain's CDR3 is CASSPGGRNTGELFF. CDR3 DNA: TGCGCCAGCAGCCCAGGGGGAAGAAACACCGGGGAGCTGTTTTTT.

This chain links TRBV5-6 with TRBJ2-7; a weak D match, TRBD2 (5 bases). Between the trimmed V and J ends, which lost 2 bases and 10 bases, there was a span of 10 bases. The germline CDR1 and CDR2 sequences are SGHDT and YYEEEE. The CDR3 consists of 11 residues. The CDR3 DNA reads as TGTGCCAGCAGCTTCGAGGGTTTACAGTACTTC. Translation: CASSFEGLQYF.

The chain uses TRBV7-2 and TRBJ1-1; possible D gene TRBD1, 6 bases. Trimming cost V 4 bases and J 3 bases, with 15 bases left between them. The CDR3 extends over 15 amino acids. Germline lookup yields CDR1 SGHTA and CDR2 FQGNSA. CDR3 amino acids: CASSYWGAEDTEAFF. DNA of the CDR3: TGTGCCAGCAGCTACTGGGGGGCGGAGGACACTGAAGCTTTCTTT. Full variable domain (remainder filled in from reference TRBV7-2 and TRBJ1-1): GAGVSQSPSNKVTEKGKDVELRCDPISGHTALYWYRQSLGQGLEFLIYFQGNSAPDKSGLPSDRFSAERTGGSVSTLTIQRTQQEDSAVYLCASSYWGAEDTEAFFGQGTRLTVV.

The chain employs TRBV6-2 or TRBV6-3 and TRBJ2-1; D uncertain. V lost 1 base and J 0 bases, leaving 1 base between the germline ends. CDR1 and CDR2 (germline): MNHEY, SVGEGT. This CDR3 contains 13 residues. DNA of the CDR3: TGTGCCAGCAGTTACTACTCCTACAATGAGCAGTTCTTC. Translating it yields CASSYYSYNEQFF.

The chain uses TRBV6-2 or TRBV6-3 and TRBJ2-1; 15 bases align to TRBD2. The CDR3 has 15 residues. J gave up 10 bases and V 5 bases, and 6 bases lay outside the gene matches. Germline lookup yields CDR1 MNHEY and CDR2 SVGEGT. The DNA for the CDR3 is TGTGCCAGCAGTCCGGGACTAGCGGGGGGCCCGGAGCAGTTCTTC. This gives the protein CASSPGLAGGPEQFF.

Remarks on this clone: One end of the junction varies from germline; a read error may be responsible. The gene calls are TRBV9 and TRBJ1-1, with a possible D match to TRBD1 (5 bases). Germline CDR1 and CDR2: SGDLS and YYNGEE. The CDR3 length is 12 residues. CDR3 sequence: CASRGEEGRASF. DNA for the CDR3: TGTGCCAGCAGAGGCGAAGAGGGACGCGCTTCCTTT.

This sequence joins TRBV6-5 and TRBJ1-2; no firm D call. Deletions cut 2 bases from V and 4 bases from J, with 8 bases between. Germline-derived CDR1 and CDR2 are MNHEY and SVGAGI. This CDR3 contains 13 residues. The CDR3 bases are TGTGCCAGCAGTTACGACGCCGTCTATGGCTACACCTTC. Amino acid sequence: CASSYDAVYGYTF.

The V and J genes are TRBV4-3 and TRBJ2-2, with 8 bases fitting TRBD1. Germline V gene sequence: CDR1 LGHNA, CDR2 YSLEER. V dropped 0 bases and J dropped 5; count of bases not matched to a gene: 5. The CDR3 has 16 residues. The CDR3 coding sequence is TGCGCCAGCAGCCAAGATCTTGGACAGGGTACCGGGGAGCTGTTTTTT. Translating it yields CASSQDLGQGTGELFF.

The chain joins TRBV5-6 to TRBJ1-2, with D tentatively TRBD1 (5 bases). CDR3 length: 16 residues. CDR1 is SGHDT and CDR2 is YYEEEE in the germline V gene. V was shortened by 0 bases and J by 4 bases, with 16 bases between the two germline ends. CDR3 region: CASSLATGDWVYGYTF. The CDR3 coding sequence is TGTGCCAGCAGCTTGGCCACGGGGGATTGGGTCTATGGCTACACCTTC.

V gene TRBV27 combines with J gene TRBJ1-2; D possibly corresponds to TRBD1 (5 bases). This CDR3 is built from 13 residues. The germline V and J ends were trimmed by 3 bases and 7 bases, with 12 bases remaining between them. Germline CDR1 is MNHEY and CDR2 is SMNVEV (reference sequence). This CDR3 is CASSLEGVAGYTF. The CDR3 nucleotides read TGTGCCAGCAGTTTGGAAGGGGTCGCTGGCTACACCTTC.

The chain combines TRBV4-3 with TRBJ2-4; a possible D gene is TRBD2 (5 bases). Germline V gene lookup returns CDR1 LGHNA and CDR2 YSLEER. V was pared by 3 bases and J by 9 bases, with 21 bases between. The CDR3 loop spans 16 amino acids. The CDR3 spells CASSQILATSGSIQYF. DNA for the CDR3: TGCGCCAGCAGCCAGATCCTCGCGACCAGTGGGAGCATTCAGTACTTC.

The CDR3 DNA follows: TGCGCCAGCAGACTAGAGGACAGGGTCCCTTATGGCTACACCTTC. Translated: CASRLEDRVPYGYTF. J is TRBJ1-2 and V is TRBV5-1; 8 bases agree with TRBD1. Unmatched junction bases numbered 11, after V lost 5 bases and J lost 5 bases. Germline CDR1 is SGHRS and CDR2 is YFSETQ. The CDR3 runs to 15 residues. Looking up the rest from reference TRBV5-1 and TRBJ1-2 gives the full variable domain: KAGVTQTPRYLIKTRGQQVTLSCSPISGHRSVSWYQQTPGQGLQFLFEYFSETQRNKGNFPGRFSGRQFSNSRSEMNVSTLELGDSALYLCASRLEDRVPYGYTFGSGTRLTVV.

This sequence joins TRBV27 and TRBJ1-2, with D perhaps matching TRBD1 (5 bases). Germline V CDR1 and CDR2: MNHEY, SMNVEV (reference sequence). Trimming shortened V by 7 bases and J by 5 bases, and 14 bases separated the two germline ends. This CDR3 spans 13 amino acids. CDR3 in DNA: TGTGCCAGCATGGGGGGGTCGGCGTATGGCTACACCTTC. Translated, it gives CASMGGSAYGYTF.

The chain recombines TRBV28 with TRBJ1-1, with D uncertain. Germline V lookup: CDR1 MDHEN, CDR2 SYDVKM. The V end was cut by 5 bases, the J end by 2 bases, with 9 bases between. The CDR3 runs to 13 residues. The CDR3 protein is CASSNHGNTEAFF. CDR3 nucleotides: TGTGCCAGCAGTAACCACGGTAACACTGAAGCTTTCTTT.

This clone was seen once. The chain couples TRBV13 to TRBJ2-7, with D possibly being TRBD1 (6 bases). Germline CDR1 reads PRHDT; CDR2 reads FYEKMQ (reference sequence). Trimming removed 5 bases at V and 1 base at J, with 15 bases between. The CDR3 extends over 15 amino acids. CDR3 amino acids: CASSQLGQTSYEQYF. The CDR3 region has the DNA TGTGCCAGCAGCCAACTCGGACAGACATCCTACGAGCAGTACTTC.

The chain has TRBV27 and TRBJ2-1; D perhaps matches TRBD2 (6 bases). Germline values: CDR1 MNHEY, CDR2 SMNVEV (reference sequence). The CDR3 consists of 18 residues. V lost 6 bases and J lost 6, with 27 bases in between. CDR3 protein: CASSYGGEGRGRGNEQFF. The CDR3 bases are TGTGCCAGCAGCTATGGAGGGGAAGGGCGAGGGAGAGGCAATGAGCAGTTCTTC.

This clone was seen just once. The gene calls are TRBV29-1 and TRBJ2-7, with a weak D call TRBD1 (7 bases). V was shortened by 4 bases and J by 11 bases, with 21 bases between the two germline ends. Germline-derived CDR1 and CDR2 are SQVTM and ANQGSEA. The CDR3 length is 13 residues. In nucleotides, the CDR3 is TGCAGCGTTGTTATAGGAGGGGGCGGGCAGAAGTACTTC. Its translation: CSVVIGGGGQKYF.

This clone has a handful of counts. V gene TRBV5-5 combines with J gene TRBJ1-4; D gene uncertain. Germline CDR1 and CDR2: SGHKS and YYEKEE (reference sequence). V gave up 1 base and J gave up 7 bases, with 8 bases separating them. This CDR3 spans 13 amino acids. CDR3 amino acids: CASSLLAREKLFF. Here the CDR3 DNA reads TGTGCCAGCAGCTTGTTGGCGCGTGAAAAACTGTTTTTT.

The chain recombines TRBV12-3 or TRBV12-4 with TRBJ2-1; a weak D match, TRBD2 (5 bases). V lost 4 bases and J 2 bases, leaving 6 bases between the germline ends. The CDR3 runs to 13 residues. CDR3 in DNA: TGTGCCAGCAGTTGGGAGACCTACAATGAGCAGTTCTTC. Its translation: CASSWETYNEQFF.

This sequence joins TRBV19 and TRBJ1-1; no reliable D call. The germline V gene encodes CDR1 LNHDA and CDR2 SQIVND (reference sequence). The CDR3 runs 13 residues. Trimming took 5 bases from V and 2 from J, leaving 9 bases between them. The CDR3 here is CASSRGYNTEAFF. CDR3 DNA sequence: TGTGCCAGTAGTCGGGGTTATAACACTGAAGCTTTCTTT.

The chain combines TRBV11-2 with TRBJ2-7; D remains ambiguous. This CDR3 contains 15 residues. Germline CDR1 reads SGHAT; CDR2 reads FQNNGV. Deletions cut 1 base from V and 3 bases from J, with 13 bases between. This CDR3 reads CASSLGAQVGYEQYF. CDR3 bases: TGTGCCAGCAGCTTAGGGGCTCAGGTAGGCTACGAGCAGTACTTC. The whole variable domain, filled in from reference TRBV11-2 and TRBJ2-7, reads EAGVAQSPRYKIIEKRQSVAFWCNPISGHATLYWYQQILGQGPKLLIQFQNNGVVDDSQLPKDRFSAERLKGVDSTLKIQPAKLEDSAVYLCASSLGAQVGYEQYFGPGTRLTVT.

The chain links TRBV7-3 to TRBJ2-1; either TRBD1 or TRBD2 may fit D (5 bases each). V dropped 4 bases and J dropped 8 bases, with 21 bases sitting between them. Germline V gene data show CDR1 as SGHTA and CDR2 as FQGTGA. The CDR3 covers 16 residues. As DNA, the CDR3 is TGTGCCAGCAGCTCCCCGGGACGGGTGAGAGTGGATGAGCAGTTCTTC. Its translation is CASSSPGRVRVDEQFF.

The chain links TRBV5-1 to TRBJ1-2, with D possibly being TRBD1 (5 bases). CDR3 size: 15 residues. V was clipped by 0 bases and J by 6 bases, with 15 bases between them. Germline V gene sequence: CDR1 SGHRS, CDR2 YFSETQ. CDR3 loop: CASSLGDTGVHGYTF. CDR3 DNA sequence: TGCGCCAGCAGCTTGGGGGATACAGGCGTCCATGGCTACACCTTC.

V gene TRBV5-5 combines with J gene TRBJ2-5; D is possibly TRBD1 (6 bases). Trimming left V 0 bases short and J 5 bases short, with 17 bases between. The CDR3 has 16 residues. CDR1 SGHKS and CDR2 YYEKEE come from the germline V gene (reference sequence). CDR3 DNA: TGTGCCAGCAGCTTGGCCTGGGGGCTCCGAGGGGAGACCCAGTACTTC. This codes for CASSLAWGLRGETQYF.

The chain carries TRBV28 and TRBJ1-4, with TRBD1 identical over 8 bases. V lost 5 bases, J lost 10 bases, and 12 bases stayed unmatched. Germline CDR1 is MDHEN and CDR2 is SYDVKM. This CDR3 has 15 residues. CDR3 sequence (DNA): TGTGCCAGCAGTGCAGATCGACAGGGGACGGGAAAACTGTTTTTT. Its protein product is CASSADRQGTGKLFF.

V is TRBV5-5 and J is TRBJ2-2; 8 bases match TRBD2. The CDR3 sequence is 17 residues long. V shed 2 bases and J 7 bases; nucleotides not matched to a gene: 13. Germline CDR1 is SGHKS and CDR2 is YYEKEE (reference sequence). The chain's CDR3 is CASSLVVSGGPIGELFF. CDR3 nucleotides: TGTGCCAGCAGCTTAGTTGTATCGGGAGGGCCAATCGGGGAGCTGTTTTTT.

The J gene is TRBJ2-1, the V gene TRBV7-3, with TRBD2 matching 7 bases. CDR3 length equals 14 residues. The V gene end was trimmed by 5 bases and the J gene end by 3 bases; junction bases not matched to a gene: 4. Germline CDR1 is SGHTA and CDR2 is FQGTGA. CDR3 coding DNA: TGTGCCAGCAGCAGAGGGGACTACTACAATGAGCAGTTCTTC. Amino acids: CASSRGDYYNEQFF.

This clone is a singleton in its sample. The V and J genes are TRBV7-9 and TRBJ2-3, with 12 bases lining up with TRBD2. Germline-derived CDR1 and CDR2 are SEHNR and FQNEAQ (reference sequence). Trimming removed 4 bases from V and 6 bases from J; junction bases left unmatched: 8. The CDR3 is 16 amino acids. This CDR3 reads CASSSRLAGERDTQYF. The CDR3 bases are TGTGCCAGCAGCTCGCGACTAGCGGGGGAGCGGGATACGCAGTATTTT.

V gene TRBV19 combines with J gene TRBJ2-2, with 13 bases lining up with TRBD2. This CDR3 has 16 amino acids. With V trimmed by 6 bases and J by 6 bases, 7 bases remained unmatched. Looked up from germline, CDR1 is LNHDA and CDR2 is SQIVND (reference sequence). The CDR3 sequence: CASRGLAGATAGELFF. The CDR3 DNA is TGTGCCAGTAGAGGACTAGCGGGAGCCACGGCCGGGGAGCTGTTTTTT.